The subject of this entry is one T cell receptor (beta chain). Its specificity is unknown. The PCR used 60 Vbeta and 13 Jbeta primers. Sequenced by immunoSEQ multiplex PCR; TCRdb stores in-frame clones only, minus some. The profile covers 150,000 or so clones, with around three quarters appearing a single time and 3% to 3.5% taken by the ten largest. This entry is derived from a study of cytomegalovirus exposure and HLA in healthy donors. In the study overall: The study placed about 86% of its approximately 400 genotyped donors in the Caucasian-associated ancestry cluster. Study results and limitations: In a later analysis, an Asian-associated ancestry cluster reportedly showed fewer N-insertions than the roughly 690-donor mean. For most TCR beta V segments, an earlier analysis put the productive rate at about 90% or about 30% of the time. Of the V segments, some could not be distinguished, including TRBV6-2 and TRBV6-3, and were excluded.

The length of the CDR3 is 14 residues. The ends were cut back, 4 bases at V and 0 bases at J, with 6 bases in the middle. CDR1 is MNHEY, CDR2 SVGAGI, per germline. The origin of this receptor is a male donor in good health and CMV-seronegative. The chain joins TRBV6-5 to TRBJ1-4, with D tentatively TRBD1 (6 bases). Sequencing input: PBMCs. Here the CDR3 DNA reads TGTGCCAGCAGTTCAGGGGCAACTAATGAAAAACTGTTTTTT. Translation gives CASSSGATNEKLFF.